This T cell receptor (beta chain) was identified during a study of blood T cell repertoires in COVID-19. Original methodology: Amplification from reference gene primers served as the basis for estimated nucleated cell counts. Assay: immunoSEQ multiplex PCR; the TCRdb copy retains only in-frame clones and omits some. V and J calls plus clone size are reproduced from that table; the DNA served to infer D and trimming. Among over 20,000 clones listed, 80% to 95% were seen once. Germline values: CDR1 SGDLS, CDR2 YYNGEE. The CDR3 loop spans 13 amino acids. V lost 4 bases to trimming and J lost 7 bases; unmatched junction nucleotides: 4.

Sequencing input: peripheral blood. This TCR came from a man between 65 and 85 years old with active COVID-19. The chain joins TRBV9 to TRBJ2-1; 8 bases match TRBD2. The CDR3 nucleotides read TGTGCCAGCAGCCCTCGGGGGGGGAATGAGCAGTTCTTC. It encodes CASSPRGGNEQFF.